This TCR beta chain was obtained from a study of OX40 agonist ivuxolimab in advanced cancers. Study details: Head and neck, renal cell, melanoma or hepatocellular carcinoma were the cancers that dose-escalation patients had.

The protocol was immunoSEQ multiplex PCR, while the TCRdb copy is restricted to in-frame clones and leaves out a portion. The sample records about 73,000 clones, around nine tenths being singletons. Study results and limitations: With doses of 0.1 to 3.0 mg/kg, CD4+ and CD8+ blood T cells had undergone clonal expansion by week 6.

The CDR3 extends over 15 amino acids. The trim removed 4 bases at V and 5 bases at J, leaving 11 bases unmatched. Per germline, CDR1 SGHNT and CDR2 YYREEE (reference sequence). To note about this clone: As yet, its antigen is unknown.

The clonotype originates from an adult with an advanced solid tumor such as melanoma, head and neck, liver or kidney cancer. Sequencing was performed on CD4+ or CD8+ T cells sorted from blood, taken in a trial of the OX40 agonist ivuxolimab. The chain links TRBV5-4 to TRBJ2-5; 7 bases line up with TRBD1. CDR3 in amino acids: CASSTDPGQWETQYF. CDR3 nucleotides: TGTGCCAGCAGCACCGACCCGGGACAGTGGGAGACCCAGTACTTC.